Listed below are T cell receptor beta chains from one sample, sequenced in a study of T cell clones after liver transplantation. Measured with immunoSEQ multiplex PCR; TCRdb has only the in-frame clones, and not every one. The sample shows more than 15,000 clones, 70% to 90% of them seen only once. This specimen was CD8+ T cells from blood, taken less than 50 months after liver transplant. The receptors here all came from a human patient who received a liver transplant. Some T cells may have come from the graft donor. Each CDR3 is given with its conserved first and last residue. Each record gives: CDR3 DNA, CDR3 protein, clone size, J gene, D gene, V gene. The D gene is left open where the match is weak. Clone size, where shown, is once, few, many, or a class for clones that have expanded.

DNA: TGTGCCAGCAGCTTAGTTGGAGCCGGATATGGCTACACCTTC
CDR3: CASSLVGAGYGYTF
size: NA
J: TRBJ1-2
D: NA
V: TRBV7-2

DNA: TGTGCCAGCAGCCTGGGCACGACAGGGGGCGATTACTACGAGCAGTACTTC
CDR3: CASSLGTTGGDYYEQYF
size: NA
J: TRBJ2-7
D: TRBD1
V: TRBV7-6

DNA: TGTGCCAGCGGGATCTCTGGAAACACCATATATTTT
CDR3: CASGISGNTIYF
size: NA
J: TRBJ1-3
D: NA
V: TRBV18

DNA: TGTGCCAGCAGCTCCGGGGTTGGTTATCGCAATGAGCAGTTCTTC
CDR3: CASSSGVGYRNEQFF
size: once
J: TRBJ2-1
D: NA
V: TRBV7-3

DNA: TGTGCTAGTGCCCCGGACACCCCAGCTGTCGGCTACACCTTC
CDR3: CASAPDTPAVGYTF
size: NA
J: TRBJ1-2
D: NA
V: TRBV12-5

DNA: TGTGCCAGCAGCTTTGCGCCCCCGGCAGGGGAGAACACTGAAGCTTTCTTT
CDR3: CASSFAPPAGENTEAFF
size: few
J: TRBJ1-1
D: NA
V: TRBV12-1

DNA: TGTGCCAGCAGCTTGTCCAGCCGAGGAGATACGCAGTATTTT
CDR3: CASSLSSRGDTQYF
size: NA
J: TRBJ2-3
D: NA
V: TRBV7-9

DNA: TGTGCCAGCAGCTCTCCGACAGGCCACTATGGCTACACCTTC
CDR3: CASSSPTGHYGYTF
size: few
J: TRBJ1-2
D: NA
V: TRBV5-5

DNA: TGTGCCAGCAGCAAAAGGGGGACACCCTTCGCCGAGCAGTACTTC
CDR3: CASSKRGTPFAEQYF
size: NA
J: TRBJ2-7
D: NA
V: TRBV21-1

DNA: TGTGCCAGCAGTTTTAATAGGGGGTGGGAGACCCAGTACTTC
CDR3: CASSFNRGWETQYF
size: NA
J: TRBJ2-5
D: NA
V: TRBV28

DNA: TGTGCCAGCACAATAGCGGGGTCCACAGATACGCAGTATTTT
CDR3: CASTIAGSTDTQYF
size: NA
J: TRBJ2-3
D: TRBD2
V: TRBV9

DNA: TGTGCCATCAGTGGGGGTCTCCTAGAGACCCAGTACTTC
CDR3: CAISGGLLETQYF
size: NA
J: TRBJ2-5
D: NA
V: TRBV10-3

DNA: TGTGCCAGCAGCGGGCCGGGACAGTATGGCTACACCTTC
CDR3: CASSGPGQYGYTF
size: few
J: TRBJ1-2
D: TRBD1
V: TRBV7-9

DNA: TGTGCCAGTAGTGTTTCCGGGGGGGCCTACGAGCAGTACTTC
CDR3: CASSVSGGAYEQYF
size: NA
J: TRBJ2-7
D: TRBD2
V: TRBV19

DNA: TGTGCCAGCAGGATGGGGACAGCGTCGACCCTTTTAAGGAACACTGAAGCTTTCTTT
CDR3: CASRMGTASTLLRNTEAFF
size: NA
J: TRBJ1-1
D: TRBD1
V: TRBV2

DNA: TGTGCCAGCAGCCAAGTCTACGGGAGGGAGGGAGATACGCAGTATTTT
CDR3: CASSQVYGREGDTQYF
size: NA
J: TRBJ2-3
D: TRBD2
V: TRBV4-2

DNA: TGTGCCAGCGGATACAGGGACGATGGCTACACCTTC
CDR3: CASGYRDDGYTF
size: NA
J: TRBJ1-2
D: NA
V: TRBV7-6

DNA: TGTGCCAGCAGTTTGGTGGGAGGCGAAGAGACCCAGTACTTC
CDR3: CASSLVGGEETQYF
size: NA
J: TRBJ2-5
D: NA
V: TRBV27

DNA: TGTGCCAGCAATGCCGGCTTAAAAGAGACCCAGTACTTC
CDR3: CASNAGLKETQYF
size: NA
J: TRBJ2-5
D: NA
V: TRBV6-6

DNA: TGTGCCAGCAGCCAAGTATTGGGTTCTAGCACAGATACGCAGTATTTT
CDR3: CASSQVLGSSTDTQYF
size: NA
J: TRBJ2-3
D: NA
V: TRBV4-2

DNA: TGTGCCAGCAGCTCGTGGGGGGGTGAGCAGTTCTTC
CDR3: CASSSWGGEQFF
size: NA
J: TRBJ2-1
D: TRBD2
V: TRBV7-2

DNA: TGTGCCAGCAGTAACACCCTGCAAGAGACCCAGTACTTC
CDR3: CASSNTLQETQYF
size: NA
J: TRBJ2-5
D: NA
V: TRBV6-5

DNA: TGTGCCAGCAGCTCCACCGGGACTAGCTTATTCTACGAGCAGTACTTC
CDR3: CASSSTGTSLFYEQYF
size: few
J: TRBJ2-7
D: TRBD2
V: TRBV7-9

DNA: TGTGCCAGCAGCAGGGACTCGGAGAACACCGGGGAGCTGTTTTTT
CDR3: CASSRDSENTGELFF
size: NA
J: TRBJ2-2
D: NA
V: TRBV9

DNA: TGCGCCAGCAGCCAAGAGTTCGGCGAGACCCAGTACTTC
CDR3: CASSQEFGETQYF
size: once
J: TRBJ2-5
D: NA
V: TRBV4-3

DNA: TGCGCCAGCAGCGGAGCACTAGCGGGGGGCGAAGAGACCCAGTACTTC
CDR3: CASSGALAGGEETQYF
size: once
J: TRBJ2-5
D: TRBD2
V: TRBV10-1

DNA: TGTGCCAGCAGCTTGGTTAGGACAGGGGGCACTGAAGCTTTCTTT
CDR3: CASSLVRTGGTEAFF
size: NA
J: TRBJ1-1
D: TRBD1
V: TRBV5-5

DNA: TGTGCCAGCAGTGCCTTTAGAGAGAACTATGGCTACACCTTC
CDR3: CASSAFRENYGYTF
size: NA
J: TRBJ1-2
D: NA
V: TRBV27

DNA: TGCGCCAGCAGCCAAGACCCACTAGCTGCCAATGAGCAGTTCTTC
CDR3: CASSQDPLAANEQFF
size: NA
J: TRBJ2-1
D: NA
V: TRBV4-3

DNA: TGTGCCAGCAGCGCAGCCGAAGTTGAAAAACTGTTTTTT
CDR3: CASSAAEVEKLFF
size: few
J: TRBJ1-4
D: NA
V: TRBV9

DNA: TGTGCCAGCAGCGCCGATGGGCAGGGGGCGGACGAGCAGTACTTC
CDR3: CASSADGQGADEQYF
size: NA
J: TRBJ2-7
D: TRBD1
V: TRBV9

DNA: TGTGCTAGTGGTTTGGCAGGGGGCCAGAATGAGCAGTTCTTC
CDR3: CASGLAGGQNEQFF
size: NA
J: TRBJ2-1
D: TRBD1
V: TRBV12-5

DNA: TGTGCCAGCCAACACACCTACGAGCAGTACTTC
CDR3: CASQHTYEQYF
size: few
J: TRBJ2-7
D: NA
V: TRBV6-1

DNA: TGTGCCAGCAGCCAAGGAGCCCAGACCAGGGTGGGGGACGAGCAGTACTTC
CDR3: CASSQGAQTRVGDEQYF
size: once
J: TRBJ2-7
D: NA
V: TRBV4-2

DNA: TGTGCCAGCAGCATACTAGCGGGAGTTCCTGGGGCCAACGTCCTGACTTTC
CDR3: CASSILAGVPGANVLTF
size: NA
J: TRBJ2-6
D: TRBD2
V: TRBV5-4

DNA: TGTGCCAGCAGTTACAACGGGTACGAGCAGTACTTC
CDR3: CASSYNGYEQYF
size: NA
J: TRBJ2-7
D: NA
V: TRBV6-9

DNA: TGCGCCAGCAGCCCCCGGGGCCCCCAAGAGACCCAGTACTTC
CDR3: CASSPRGPQETQYF
size: NA
J: TRBJ2-5
D: NA
V: TRBV5-1

DNA: TGTGCCAGCAGCTTGGGTTCCCCCGAGATGATGAACGAGCAGTACTTC
CDR3: CASSLGSPEMMNEQYF
size: once
J: TRBJ2-7
D: NA
V: TRBV5-6

DNA: TGTGCCAGCAGCTTAGCGCTAATTGGGGGTACAGGCTACACCTTC
CDR3: CASSLALIGGTGYTF
size: NA
J: TRBJ1-2
D: NA
V: TRBV7-9

DNA: TGTGCCAGCAGCTTAGTCGGTCTAGTGGAGACCCAGTACTTC
CDR3: CASSLVGLVETQYF
size: NA
J: TRBJ2-5
D: NA
V: TRBV7-9

DNA: TGCGCCAGCAGCCAAGATCAGGCCCTGATCCCTAGGAGGGGCTACACCTTC
CDR3: CASSQDQALIPRRGYTF
size: few
J: TRBJ1-2
D: NA
V: TRBV4-3

DNA: TGTGCCAGCAGCGTACGGTGGAATGAAAAACTGTTTTTT
CDR3: CASSVRWNEKLFF
size: few
J: TRBJ1-4
D: NA
V: TRBV28